One sample yielded the 30 T cell receptor beta chains listed below, sequenced in a study of post-analysis software for immune sequencing data. Notes on the study in general: When patients were compared with controls, about five TRBV segments were more frequent, TRBV5-6, TRBV5-1 and TRBV20-1 among them.

No antigen has been assigned to these receptors. The library was made from cDNA and included unique molecular identifiers. TCRdb itself ran the PCR reads through MiXCR, one entry per CDR3 protein. The repertoire holds 750,000 to 950,000 distinct CDR3 sequences, with roughly half as singletons. Sequencing was performed on blood. Receptor source: a girl aged 10 to 17 with multiple sclerosis.

This clonotype turned up a few times. The chain combines TRBV20-1 with TRBJ2-5; 10 nucleotides agree with TRBD2. J lost 6 bases, V lost 0 bases, and 13 bases had no gene match. The CDR3 consists of 17 residues. Germline V lookup: CDR1 DFQATT, CDR2 SNEGSKA (reference sequence). The CDR3 DNA is TGCAGTGCTAGAGATCCCCCAACTAGCGGGATTGGAAAGACCCAGTACTTC. It codes for CSARDPPTSGIGKTQYF.

This rearrangement joins TRBV4-2 to TRBJ1-5; D not resolved. Trimming stripped 0 bases from V and 2 bases from J, with 11 bases between. The CDR3 spans 16 residues. Germline assignment: CDR1 LGHNA and CDR2 YNFKEQ. The CDR3 nucleotides are TGTGCCAGCAGCCAAGATGATCTAACAGGCAATCAGCCCCAGCATTTT. This translates into CASSQDDLTGNQPQHF.

This clonotype was counted a few times. V and J are TRBV29-1 and TRBJ2-3; a possible D gene is TRBD2 (6 bases). V was trimmed by 7 bases and J by 4 bases, leaving 18 bases between them. This CDR3 spans 14 amino acids. Germline loops: CDR1 SQVTM, CDR2 ANQGSEA. CDR3 protein: CSGANRGLADTQYF. The CDR3 nucleotides read TGCAGCGGCGCGAACCGGGGGTTGGCAGATACGCAGTATTTT.

This clonotype was counted only a few times. CDR3 nucleotides: TGCAGCGTGGATTGGGCAGGGTCCAATGAGCAGTTCTTC. It codes for CSVDWAGSNEQFF. V and J are TRBV29-1 and TRBJ2-1; D might be TRBD1 (5 bases). This CDR3 contains 13 residues. The germline gives CDR1 SQVTM, CDR2 ANQGSEA. V shed 6 bases and J shed 6 bases, with 15 bases lying between them.

The chain recombines TRBV12-3 or TRBV12-4 with TRBJ2-4, with TRBD2 matching 13 bases. This CDR3 is built from 14 residues. After removal of 4 bases from V and 13 bases from J, the junction contained 7 bases not matched to a gene. CDR3 protein: CASSSGLAGWEQYF. Written as DNA, the CDR3 is TGTGCCAGCAGTTCGGGACTAGCGGGATGGGAGCAGTACTTC.

The rearrangement links TRBV6-5 to TRBJ2-5; D tentatively fits TRBD1 or TRBD2 (5 bases each). The CDR3 extends over 14 amino acids. Germline V CDR1 and CDR2: MNHEY, SVGAGI. V was shortened by 6 bases and J by 2 bases, with 13 bases between the two germline ends. As DNA, the CDR3 is TGTGCCAGCAGCAACGGGGCGGTACAAGAGACCCAGTACTTC. As protein: CASSNGAVQETQYF.

The CDR3 sequence: CASSHITGAHGTDTQYF. CDR3 nucleotide sequence: TGTGCCAGCAGCCATATTACAGGGGCCCATGGCACAGATACGCAGTATTTT. This chain connects TRBV7-6 to TRBJ2-3; TRBD1 agrees at 7 bases. The CDR3 is 17 amino acids. J gave up 1 base and V 5 bases, and 12 bases lay outside the gene matches. The germline V gene has CDR1 SGHVS and CDR2 FNYEAQ.

The J gene is TRBJ2-7, the V gene TRBV5-1; D gene unclear. The CDR3 length is 14 residues. Trimming removed 0 bases at V and 4 bases at J, with 11 bases between. Germline CDR1 SGHRS, CDR2 YFSETQ. CDR3 sequence: CASSLAPGDYEQYF. Written as DNA, the CDR3 is TGCGCCAGCAGCTTGGCTCCAGGTGATTACGAGCAGTACTTC. Full variable domain (outside the CDR3, taken from reference TRBV5-1 and TRBJ2-7): KAGVTQTPRYLIKTRGQQVTLSCSPISGHRSVSWYQQTPGQGLQFLFEYFSETQRNKGNFPGRFSGRQFSNSRSEMNVSTLELGDSALYLCASSLAPGDYEQYFGPGTRLTVT.

Notes on this clonotype: A read error may account for a junction end that differs from germline. The V gene is TRBV27, the J gene TRBJ2-5; TRBD1 aligns across 9 bases. The CDR3 loop spans 15 amino acids. Germline V gene lookup returns CDR1 MNHEY and CDR2 SMNVEV (reference sequence). The CDR3 is CAGSPVGTGKKTQYF. In DNA form, the CDR3 reads TGTGCCGGCAGTCCCGTCGGGACAGGGAAAAAGACCCAGTACTTC.

The rearrangement uses TRBV7-9 and TRBJ1-5; TRBD1 is a possible D gene (5 bases). V lost 5 bases to trimming and J lost 10 bases, with 21 bases between them. Germline lookup yields CDR1 SEHNR and CDR2 FQNEAQ (reference sequence). The CDR3 extends over 15 amino acids. The CDR3 reads CASSPRGRTAQPQHF. Here the CDR3 DNA reads TGTGCCAGCAGCCCTCGGGGCCGGACCGCTCAACCCCAGCATTTT.

The chain is built from TRBV2 and TRBJ2-7; TRBD1 agrees at 9 bases. The V and J ends lost 2 bases and 1 base, in that order; junction bases with no gene match: 3. The CDR3 has 15 amino acids. Germline V lookup: CDR1 SNHLY, CDR2 FYNNEI. In nucleotides, the CDR3 is TGTGCCAGCAGTGAAATCGGGACAGGGTCCTACGAGCAGTACTTC. It codes for CASSEIGTGSYEQYF.

The sample holds a few counts of this clonotype. The chain joins TRBV5-1 to TRBJ2-7; the match to TRBD1 covers 9 bases. V trimming: 0 bases; J trimming: 1 base; junction bases outside the gene matches: 5. Germline-derived CDR1 and CDR2 are SGHRS and YFSETQ. There are 16 residues in the CDR3. The CDR3 DNA reads as TGCGCCAGCAGCTTGGTGGGACAGGGATTTTCCTACGAGCAGTACTTC. This sequence encodes CASSLVGQGFSYEQYF.

A few counts support this clonotype. The rearrangement links TRBV12-3 or TRBV12-4 to TRBJ2-1; no clear D gene. The V end lost 4 bases, the J end lost 6 bases, and 4 bases lay between the germline ends. There are 11 residues in the CDR3. As DNA, the CDR3 is TGTGCCAGCAGTTCCCGCAATGAGCAGTTCTTC. Residues: CASSSRNEQFF.

This chain connects TRBV7-6 to TRBJ2-7, with TRBD1 matching 11 bases. CDR1 and CDR2 (germline): SGHVS, FNYEAQ. CDR3 length: 18 amino acids. Unmatched junction bases numbered 10, after V lost 1 base and J lost 2 bases. In DNA, the CDR3 is TGTGCCAGCAGCTTAGGCTCCAACCGGGGACAGGGGGCCTACGAGCAGTACTTC. Amino acid sequence: CASSLGSNRGQGAYEQYF.

CDR3 in DNA: TGCGCCAGCAGGGCTCCAGGGGGCGCGCGGACTGAAGCTTTCTTT. Protein product: CASRAPGGARTEAFF. V usage is TRBV4-1 and J usage is TRBJ1-1; 8 bases map to TRBD1. J was trimmed by 5 bases and V by 6 bases; bases with no gene match: 11. Germline CDR1 is MGHRA and CDR2 is YSYEKL. The CDR3 runs 15 residues.

The genes are TRBV7-6 and TRBJ1-2, with D possibly matching TRBD1 (6 bases). Germline assignment: CDR1 SGHVS and CDR2 FNYEAQ. The CDR3 has 14 amino acids. V was clipped by 5 bases and J by 3 bases, with 13 bases between them. The CDR3 DNA follows: TGTGCCAGCAGCCCTAGGACAGCCGACTATGGCTACACCTTC. It yields the protein CASSPRTADYGYTF.

The chain is built from TRBV12-3 or TRBV12-4 and TRBJ2-4; D is unclear. This CDR3 has 13 residues. The V end was cut by 0 bases, the J end by 8 bases, with 8 bases between. As DNA, the CDR3 is TGTGCCAGCAGTTTAGCAGATGCCCACATTCAGTACTTC. It yields the protein CASSLADAHIQYF.

This clonotype appeared a single time. The chain has TRBV7-9 and TRBJ2-1; D may be TRBD2 (6 bases). Per germline, CDR1 SEHNR and CDR2 FQNEAQ (reference sequence). Trimming removed 6 bases at V and 8 bases at J, with 29 bases between. The CDR3 is 18 amino acids. As DNA, the CDR3 is TGTGCCAGCAGGCCTCCTTATCAGGAGGGCCGGAGAGGCGATGAGCAGTTCTTC. Translating it yields CASRPPYQEGRRGDEQFF.

The rearrangement links TRBV12-3 or TRBV12-4 to TRBJ2-5; 9 positions match TRBD2. The CDR3 runs 13 residues. The V gene end was trimmed by 7 bases and the J gene end by 11 bases; junction bases not matched to a gene: 11. The CDR3 nucleotides read TGTGCCAGCACCCTTAGCGGGAGTAGCAAGCAGTACTTC. Translated, it gives CASTLSGSSKQYF.

This rearrangement joins TRBV11-2 to TRBJ2-2; the D is unclear. The CDR3 has 13 residues. Trimming removed 2 bases at V and 6 bases at J, with 7 bases between. CDR1 SGHAT and CDR2 FQNNGV come from the germline V gene. CDR3 residues: CASSLIRAGELFF. The CDR3 DNA follows: TGTGCCAGCAGCTTAATTAGGGCCGGGGAGCTGTTTTTT.

A few counts support this clonotype. This rearrangement joins TRBV5-1 to TRBJ2-5; D not resolved. The CDR3 runs to 14 residues. Trimming stripped 0 bases from V and 6 bases from J, with 12 bases between. Germline assignment: CDR1 SGHRS and CDR2 YFSETQ. The chain's CDR3 is CASSLASGLKTQYF. As DNA, the CDR3 is TGCGCCAGCAGCTTGGCTTCCGGGTTGAAGACCCAGTACTTC.

This clonotype was counted at least ten times. This rearrangement joins TRBV20-1 to TRBJ2-7; D remains ambiguous. Between the trimmed V and J ends, which lost 4 bases and 0 bases, there was a span of 13 bases. The germline CDR1 and CDR2 sequences are DFQATT and SNEGSKA (reference sequence). The CDR3 has 14 amino acids. The CDR3 DNA reads as TGCAGTGCTAAGAAGGGTTACAGCTCCTACGAGCAGTACTTC. The encoded protein is CSAKKGYSSYEQYF.

The V gene is TRBV12-3 or TRBV12-4, the J gene TRBJ2-5; 10 bases map to TRBD2. This CDR3 comprises 15 residues. Trimming cost V 2 bases and J 0 bases; bases outside gene matches: 0. CDR3 DNA: TGTGCCAGCAGTTTACTAGCGGGAGACCAAGAGACCCAGTACTTC. This codes for CASSLLAGDQETQYF.

This rearrangement joins TRBV14 to TRBJ2-7; perhaps D is TRBD1 or TRBD2 (5 bases each). V shed 1 base and J shed 4 bases, with 14 bases lying between them. The V gene's germline CDR1 is SGHDN and CDR2 FVKESK. The CDR3 length is 15 residues. CDR3 protein: CASSQGSGRAYEQYF. The DNA for the CDR3 is TGTGCCAGCAGCCAAGGATCGGGACGGGCATACGAGCAGTACTTC.

The V call is TRBV9, the J call TRBJ2-7; TRBD1 might be the D (6 bases). The CDR3 extends over 18 amino acids. V was trimmed by 4 bases and J by 2 bases, leaving 25 bases between them. Germline V gene data show CDR1 as SGDLS and CDR2 as YYNGEE. The CDR3 nucleotides read TGTGCCAGCAGCCCTAGGCCTCTACCAGGGGTTAGGACCTACGAGCAGTACTTC. Residues: CASSPRPLPGVRTYEQYF.

In DNA, the CDR3 is TGTGCCAGCAGTTCCCGGACACTTCAGGCCTATGGCTACACCTTC. Protein sequence: CASSSRTLQAYGYTF. The chain carries TRBV3-1 and TRBJ1-2, with D perhaps matching TRBD1 (5 bases). The V end lost 6 bases, the J end lost 4 bases, and 18 bases lay between the germline ends. Germline loops: CDR1 LGHDT, CDR2 YNNKEL (reference sequence). The CDR3 consists of 15 residues.

CDR3 nucleotide sequence: TGTGCTAGTGGTCCCCCCTTTAGCGGGGGGGACCTGACCCAGTACTTC. This encodes CASGPPFSGGDLTQYF. V and J are TRBV12-5 and TRBJ2-7; 11 bases are shared with TRBD2. The J call may be incorrect, as the DNA end agrees better with TRBJ2-5. The CDR3 is 16 amino acids. In germline, CDR1 is LGHNT, CDR2 FRNRAP.

The sample holds a few counts of this clonotype. The V and J genes are TRBV7-8 and TRBJ2-5, with D perhaps matching TRBD2 (6 bases). Germline loops: CDR1 SGHVS, CDR2 FQNEAQ. This CDR3 has 16 residues. Deletions cut 1 base from V and 0 bases from J, with 12 bases between. In DNA, the CDR3 is TGTGCCAGCAGCTTAGGTCGGAGCGGGTACCAAGAGACCCAGTACTTC. Translation gives CASSLGRSGYQETQYF. The full variable domain, completed using reference TRBV7-8 and TRBJ2-5, is GAGVSQSPRYKVAKRGQDVALRCDPISGHVSLFWYQQALGQGPEFLTYFQNEAQLDKSGLPSDRFFAERPEGSVSTLKIQRTQQEDSAVYLCASSLGRSGYQETQYFGPGTRLLVL.

There are many counts of this clonotype. The CDR3 nucleotides are TGTGCCAGCAGTCGGCTGGTCGTCTCCAGGGAGAAGGACTATGGCTACACCTTC. Translated, it gives CASSRLVVSREKDYGYTF. The gene calls are TRBV6-1 and TRBJ1-2, with D perhaps matching TRBD1 (5 bases). The CDR3 contains 18 residues. CDR1 and CDR2 (germline): MNHNS, SASEGT. Deletions cut 5 bases from V and 3 bases from J, with 25 bases between.

V usage is TRBV9 and J usage is TRBJ2-7, with 12 bases matching TRBD2. The CDR3 has 15 amino acids. The germline V gene encodes CDR1 SGDLS and CDR2 YYNGEE. V was pared by 3 bases and J by 3 bases, with 4 bases of the junction left unmatched. CDR3 sequence: CASSEGTSGCYEQYF. Here the CDR3 DNA reads TGTGCCAGCAGCGAAGGGACTAGCGGGTGCTACGAGCAGTACTTC.